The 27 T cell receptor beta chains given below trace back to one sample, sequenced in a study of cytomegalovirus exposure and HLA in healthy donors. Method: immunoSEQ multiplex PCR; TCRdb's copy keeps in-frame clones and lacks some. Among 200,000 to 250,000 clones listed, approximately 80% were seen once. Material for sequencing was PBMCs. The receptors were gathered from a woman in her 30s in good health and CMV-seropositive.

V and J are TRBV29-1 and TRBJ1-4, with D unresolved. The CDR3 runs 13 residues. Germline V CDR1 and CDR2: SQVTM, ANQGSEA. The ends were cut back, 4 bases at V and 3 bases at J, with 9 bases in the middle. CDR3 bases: TGCAGCGTTGCCTATGCACCTAATGAAAAACTGTTTTTT. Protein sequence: CSVAYAPNEKLFF.

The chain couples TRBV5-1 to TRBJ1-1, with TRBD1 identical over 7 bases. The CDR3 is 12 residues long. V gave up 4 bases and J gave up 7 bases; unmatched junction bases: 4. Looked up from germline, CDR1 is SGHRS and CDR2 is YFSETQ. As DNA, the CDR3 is TGCGCCAGCAGCACCAGACAGGGTGAAGCTTTCTTT. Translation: CASSTRQGEAFF. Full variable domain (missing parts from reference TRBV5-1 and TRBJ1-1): KAGVTQTPRYLIKTRGQQVTLSCSPISGHRSVSWYQQTPGQGLQFLFEYFSETQRNKGNFPGRFSGRQFSNSRSEMNVSTLELGDSALYLCASSTRQGEAFFGQGTRLTVV.

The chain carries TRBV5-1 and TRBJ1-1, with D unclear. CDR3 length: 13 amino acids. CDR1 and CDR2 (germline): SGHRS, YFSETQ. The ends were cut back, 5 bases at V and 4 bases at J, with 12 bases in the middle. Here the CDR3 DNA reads TGCGCCAGCAGATCCAAACCCTCCACTGAAGCTTTCTTT. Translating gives CASRSKPSTEAFF.

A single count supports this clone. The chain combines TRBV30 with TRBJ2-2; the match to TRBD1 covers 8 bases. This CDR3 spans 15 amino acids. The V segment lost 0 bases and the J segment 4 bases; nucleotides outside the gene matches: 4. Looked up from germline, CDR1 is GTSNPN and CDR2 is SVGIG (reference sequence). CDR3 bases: TGTGCCTGGAGTGTGGGGCAGGGGGCCACCGGGGAGCTGTTTTTT. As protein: CAWSVGQGATGELFF.

The CDR3 reads CASNIKSYEQYF. Here the CDR3 DNA reads TGTGCCAGCAACATAAAGAGCTACGAGCAGTACTTC. V usage is TRBV27 and J usage is TRBJ2-7; D is unresolved. This CDR3 spans 12 amino acids. Germline V gene data show CDR1 as MNHEY and CDR2 as SMNVEV (reference sequence). V was pared by 7 bases and J by 3 bases, with 10 bases between.

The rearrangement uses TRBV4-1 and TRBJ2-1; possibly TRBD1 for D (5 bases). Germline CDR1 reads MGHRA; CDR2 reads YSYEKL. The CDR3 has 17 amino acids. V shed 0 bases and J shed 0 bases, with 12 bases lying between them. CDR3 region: CASSQDLGQYSYNEQFF. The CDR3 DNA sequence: TGCGCCAGCAGCCAAGATTTGGGGCAGTACTCCTACAATGAGCAGTTCTTC.

The CDR3 sequence is CASSELGRDGYGYTF. CDR3 nucleotides: TGTGCCAGCAGTGAATTGGGCAGGGATGGCTATGGCTACACCTTC. The J gene is TRBJ1-2, the V gene TRBV25-1; D possibly corresponds to TRBD1 (5 bases). This CDR3 region has 15 residues. Per germline, CDR1 MGHDK and CDR2 SYGVNS. V gave up 1 base and J gave up 4 bases, with 13 bases separating them.

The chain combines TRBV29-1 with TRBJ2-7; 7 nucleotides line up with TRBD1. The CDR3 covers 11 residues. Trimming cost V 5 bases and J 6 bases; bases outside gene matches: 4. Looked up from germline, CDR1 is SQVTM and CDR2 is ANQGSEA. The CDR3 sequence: CSVLDRAEQYF. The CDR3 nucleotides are TGCAGCGTTCTTGACAGGGCCGAGCAGTACTTC.

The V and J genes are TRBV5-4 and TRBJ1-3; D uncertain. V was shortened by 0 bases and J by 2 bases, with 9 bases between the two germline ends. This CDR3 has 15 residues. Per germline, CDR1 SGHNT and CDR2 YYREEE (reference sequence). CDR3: CASSLDRSPGNTIYF. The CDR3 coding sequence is TGTGCCAGCAGCTTGGATCGATCGCCTGGAAACACCATATATTTT. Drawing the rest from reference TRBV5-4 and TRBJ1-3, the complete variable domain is ETGVTQSPTHLIKTRGQQVTLRCSSQSGHNTVSWYQQALGQGPQFIFQYYREEENGRGNFPPRFSGLQFPNYSSELNVNALELDDSALYLCASSLDRSPGNTIYFGEGSWLTVV.

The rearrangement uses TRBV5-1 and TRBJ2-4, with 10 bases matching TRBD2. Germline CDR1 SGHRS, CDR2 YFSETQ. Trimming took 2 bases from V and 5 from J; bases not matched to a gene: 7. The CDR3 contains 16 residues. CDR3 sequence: CASSLPGLASQNIQYF. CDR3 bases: TGCGCCAGCAGCTTACCGGGACTAGCGTCCCAAAACATTCAGTACTTC.

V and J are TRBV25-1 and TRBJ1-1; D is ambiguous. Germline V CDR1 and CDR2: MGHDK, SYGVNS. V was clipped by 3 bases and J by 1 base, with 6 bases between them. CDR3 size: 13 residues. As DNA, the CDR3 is TGTGCCAGCAGTGAGGGCAGGAACACTGAAGCTTTCTTT. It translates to CASSEGRNTEAFF.

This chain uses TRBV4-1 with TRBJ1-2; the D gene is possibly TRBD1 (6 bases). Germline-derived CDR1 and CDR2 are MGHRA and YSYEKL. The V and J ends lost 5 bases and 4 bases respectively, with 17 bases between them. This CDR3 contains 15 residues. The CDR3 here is CASSETGTQVYGYTF. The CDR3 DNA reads TGCGCCAGCAGCGAAACCGGGACACAAGTCTATGGCTACACCTTC.

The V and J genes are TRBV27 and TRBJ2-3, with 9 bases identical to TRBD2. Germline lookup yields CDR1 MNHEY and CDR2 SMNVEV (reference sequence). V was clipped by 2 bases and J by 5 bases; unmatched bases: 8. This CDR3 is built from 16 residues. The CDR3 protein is CASSLSGRGGGDTQYF. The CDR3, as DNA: TGTGCCAGCAGTTTAAGCGGGCGGGGGGGCGGAGATACGCAGTATTTT.

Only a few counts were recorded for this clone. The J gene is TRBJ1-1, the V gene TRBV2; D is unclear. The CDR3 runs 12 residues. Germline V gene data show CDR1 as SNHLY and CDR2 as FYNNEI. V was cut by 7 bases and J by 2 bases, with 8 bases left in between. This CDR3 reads CASNIGNTEAFF. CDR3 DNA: TGTGCCAGCAATATTGGTAACACTGAAGCTTTCTTT.

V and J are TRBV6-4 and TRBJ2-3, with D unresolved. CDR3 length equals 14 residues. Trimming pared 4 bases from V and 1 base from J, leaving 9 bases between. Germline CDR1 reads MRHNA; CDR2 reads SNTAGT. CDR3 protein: CASSVRPRTDTQYF. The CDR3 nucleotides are TGTGCCAGCAGTGTCCGGCCCCGCACAGATACGCAGTATTTT.

The DNA for the CDR3 is TGTGCCAGCAGCCAGGAGACGGGACTAGCGGGGAATGAGCAGTTCTTC. It translates to CASSQETGLAGNEQFF. The chain employs TRBV4-2 and TRBJ2-1; TRBD2 agrees at 13 bases. Per germline, CDR1 LGHNA and CDR2 YNFKEQ. The CDR3 extends over 16 amino acids. V lost 3 bases and J lost 7; bases outside the gene matches: 6.

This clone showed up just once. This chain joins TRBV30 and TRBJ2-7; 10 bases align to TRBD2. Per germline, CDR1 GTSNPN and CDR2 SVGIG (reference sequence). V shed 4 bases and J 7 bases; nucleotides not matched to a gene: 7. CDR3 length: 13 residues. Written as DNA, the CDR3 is TGTGCCTGGACCGGGACTAGCGCCAGAGAGCAGTACTTC. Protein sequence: CAWTGTSAREQYF.

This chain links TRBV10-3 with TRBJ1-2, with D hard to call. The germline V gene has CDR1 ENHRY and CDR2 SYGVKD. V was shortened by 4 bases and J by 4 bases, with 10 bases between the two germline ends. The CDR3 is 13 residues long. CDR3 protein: CAISVGNLYGYTF. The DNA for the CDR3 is TGTGCCATCAGTGTAGGCAACCTCTATGGCTACACCTTC.

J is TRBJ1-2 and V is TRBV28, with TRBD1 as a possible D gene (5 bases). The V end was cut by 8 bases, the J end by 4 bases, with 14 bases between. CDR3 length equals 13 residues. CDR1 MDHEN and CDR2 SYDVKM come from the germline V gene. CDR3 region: CASCPSGTYGYTF. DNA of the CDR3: TGTGCCAGCTGTCCGTCCGGGACCTATGGCTACACCTTC.

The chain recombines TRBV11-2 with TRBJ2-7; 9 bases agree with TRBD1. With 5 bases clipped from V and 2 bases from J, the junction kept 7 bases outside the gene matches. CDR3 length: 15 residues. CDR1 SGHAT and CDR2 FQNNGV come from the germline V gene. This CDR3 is CASSPRDRVTYEQYF. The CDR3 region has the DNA TGTGCCAGCAGCCCCCGGGACAGGGTTACCTACGAGCAGTACTTC.

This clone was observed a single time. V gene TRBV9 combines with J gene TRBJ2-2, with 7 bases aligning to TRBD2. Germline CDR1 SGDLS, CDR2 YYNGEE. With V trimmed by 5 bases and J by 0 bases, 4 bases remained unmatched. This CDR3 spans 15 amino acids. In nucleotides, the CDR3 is TGTGCCAGCAGTCCGACTAGCTCGAACACCGGGGAGCTGTTTTTT. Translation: CASSPTSSNTGELFF.

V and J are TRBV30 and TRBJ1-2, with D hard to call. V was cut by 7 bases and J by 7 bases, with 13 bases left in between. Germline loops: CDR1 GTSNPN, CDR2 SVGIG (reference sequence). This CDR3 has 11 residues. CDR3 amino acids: CASEWVFGYTF. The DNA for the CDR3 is TGTGCCTCCGAATGGGTATTTGGCTACACCTTC.

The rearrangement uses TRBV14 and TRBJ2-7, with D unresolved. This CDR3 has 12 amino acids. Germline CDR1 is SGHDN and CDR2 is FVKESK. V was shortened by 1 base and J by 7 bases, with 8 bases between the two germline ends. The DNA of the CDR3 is TGTGCCAGCAGCCAAGGGGCCGGGGAGCAGTACTTC. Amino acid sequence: CASSQGAGEQYF.

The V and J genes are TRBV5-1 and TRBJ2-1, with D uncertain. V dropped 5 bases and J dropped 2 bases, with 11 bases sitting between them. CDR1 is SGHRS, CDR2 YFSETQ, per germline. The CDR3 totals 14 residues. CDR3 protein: CASRLDLTYNEQFF. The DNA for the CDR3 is TGCGCCAGCAGGCTCGATCTGACCTACAATGAGCAGTTCTTC. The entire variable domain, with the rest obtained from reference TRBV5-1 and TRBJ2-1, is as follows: KAGVTQTPRYLIKTRGQQVTLSCSPISGHRSVSWYQQTPGQGLQFLFEYFSETQRNKGNFPGRFSGRQFSNSRSEMNVSTLELGDSALYLCASRLDLTYNEQFFGPGTRLTVL.

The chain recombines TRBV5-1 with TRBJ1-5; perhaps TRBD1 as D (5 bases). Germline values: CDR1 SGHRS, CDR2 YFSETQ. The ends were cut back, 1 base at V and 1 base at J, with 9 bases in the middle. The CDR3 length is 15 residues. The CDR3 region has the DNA TGCGCCAGCAGCTTGACGGGGGAGAGCAATCAGCCCCAGCATTTT. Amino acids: CASSLTGESNQPQHF.

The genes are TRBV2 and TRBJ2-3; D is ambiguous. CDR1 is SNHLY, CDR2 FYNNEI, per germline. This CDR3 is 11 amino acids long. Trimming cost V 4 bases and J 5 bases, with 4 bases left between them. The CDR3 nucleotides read TGTGCCAGCAGTGCCCTAGATACGCAGTATTTT. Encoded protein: CASSALDTQYF.

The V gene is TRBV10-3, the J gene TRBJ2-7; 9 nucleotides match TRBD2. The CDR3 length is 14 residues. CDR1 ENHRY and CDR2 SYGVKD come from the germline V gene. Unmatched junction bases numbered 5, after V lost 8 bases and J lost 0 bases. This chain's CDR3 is CAIGLAPSSYEQYF. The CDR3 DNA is TGTGCCATCGGACTAGCGCCGAGCTCCTACGAGCAGTACTTC.